This T cell receptor beta chain was identified during a study of blood T cells in healthy people across ages. Study in general: For every two T cells, template switching captured about one barcoded beta molecule.

As to this clonotype: Its cognate antigen is unknown.

Findings and caveats of the study: Naive CD4+ cell counts and diversity both ran higher in long-lived than in aged donors.

Alongside a J-beta primer mix, a sample-barcoded 5' primer served in a second PCR lasting about 7 to 11 cycles. TCRdb processed the 5' RACE reads anew with MiXCR; each CDR3 protein has one entry. The sample shows approximately 360,000 distinct CDR3 sequences, approximately 47% of them seen only once. The CDR3 is 16 amino acids. V lost 5 bases and J 4 bases, leaving 20 bases between the germline ends. The chain joins TRBV12-3 or TRBV12-4 to TRBJ1-2, with a weak D call TRBD1 (5 bases). This clonotype originated in a man in his 60s in good health. Sequences were obtained from blood. The CDR3 reads CASSSSVLSRVYGYTF. The CDR3, as DNA: TGTGCCAGCAGTAGTTCGGTCCTTTCCAGGGTCTATGGCTACACCTTC.